The 27 T cell receptor beta chains listed next were all sequenced from one sample in a study of CD8+CD57+ T cells in acquired aplastic anemia. The study profiled TCR beta VDJ and CDR3 using genomic DNA as template. TCRdb itself ran the reads through MiXCR, one entry per CDR3 protein. This repertoire shows 150,000 to 200,000 distinct CDR3 sequences, 64% found once; its top ten account for roughly 46%. What was sequenced was sorted CD4+, CD8+, or CD8+CD57+ T cells (not recorded which) from PBMCs. These receptors all come from a human donor with severe aplastic anemia or a healthy control (not recorded which).

This clonotype was seen a single time. This clone may be a read error of a much larger clone one base away. The chain combines TRBV6-6 with TRBJ2-7, with D unresolved. The V gene lost 5 bases and the J gene lost 5 bases, with 10 bases spanning the gap. CDR1 MNHNY and CDR2 SVGAGI come from the germline V gene (reference sequence). The CDR3 runs 12 residues. The DNA of the CDR3 is TGTGCCAGCAGTCGCCCGTCTGACGAGCAGTACTTC. Protein product: CASSRPSDEQYF.

The CDR3 loop is CASSVKRDRGATDTQYF. The CDR3 nucleotides are TGTGCCAGCAGCGTAAAGCGGGACAGGGGGGCAACAGATACGCAGTATTTT. The V gene is TRBV9, the J gene TRBJ2-3, with 11 nucleotides matching TRBD1. The CDR3 consists of 17 residues. Germline V gene lookup returns CDR1 SGDLS and CDR2 YYNGEE. V dropped 1 base and J dropped 3; count of bases not matched to a gene: 7.

V is TRBV2 and J is TRBJ1-1; no clear D. Trimming pared 7 bases from V and 0 bases from J, leaving 9 bases between. This CDR3 has 13 residues. Germline assignment: CDR1 SNHLY and CDR2 FYNNEI. The CDR3 nucleotides read TGTGCCAGCATTCTAGGCCTGAACACTGAAGCTTTCTTT. Protein product: CASILGLNTEAFF.

The CDR3 coding sequence is TGCAGCGTAGATCGCTGGGATGAGCAGTTCTTC. This gives the protein CSVDRWDEQFF. This rearrangement joins TRBV29-1 to TRBJ2-1; D not certain. Germline V lookup: CDR1 SQVTM, CDR2 ANQGSEA. This CDR3 is built from 11 residues. Trimming cost V 6 bases and J 8 bases, with 11 bases left between them.

This chain connects TRBV29-1 to TRBJ1-6; D is uncertain. This CDR3 is built from 15 residues. Germline V lookup: CDR1 SQVTM, CDR2 ANQGSEA. V lost 8 bases to trimming and J lost 0 bases, with 14 bases between them. The CDR3, as DNA: TGCAGCTATAGGGATGATAGCTCCTATAATTCACCCCTCCACTTT. Translated, it gives CSYRDDSSYNSPLHF.

The V and J genes are TRBV4-1 and TRBJ1-6, with D unclear. The CDR3 has 14 residues. V lost 0 bases and J lost 10, with 10 bases in between. CDR1 and CDR2 from the germline V gene are MGHRA and YSYEKL. The CDR3 sequence: CASSQESRISPLHF. DNA for the CDR3: TGCGCCAGCAGCCAAGAGTCAAGGATATCACCCCTCCACTTT.

This clonotype was picked up one time. At one boundary the junction diverges from the germline segment, which might be a read error. The chain joins TRBV7-9 to TRBJ2-5; D is possibly TRBD2 (7 bases). The CDR3 sequence is 14 residues long. Germline CDR1 SEHNR, CDR2 FQNEAQ (reference sequence). In DNA form, the CDR3 reads TGTGCTAGCAGCCGCTCAGGGGAGGGAGAGACCCAGTACTTC. Translating gives CASSRSGEGETQYF.

This clonotype was counted only a few times. The chain joins TRBV20-1 to TRBJ2-1; 14 bases match TRBD2. The trim removed 4 bases at V and 3 bases at J, leaving 2 bases unmatched. This CDR3 region has 15 residues. Germline V lookup: CDR1 DFQATT, CDR2 SNEGSKA (reference sequence). The CDR3 here is CSAMGLAGVYNEQFF. The CDR3 coding sequence is TGCAGTGCTATGGGACTAGCGGGAGTCTACAATGAGCAGTTCTTC.

The chain has TRBV7-9 and TRBJ2-7; D perhaps matches TRBD1 (5 bases). V lost 3 bases and J 5 bases, leaving 8 bases between the germline ends. The germline V gene encodes CDR1 SEHNR and CDR2 FQNEAQ (reference sequence). The CDR3 is 12 residues long. This chain's CDR3 is CASSFRDDEQYF. CDR3 sequence (DNA): TGTGCCAGCAGCTTCAGGGATGACGAGCAGTACTTC.

This rearrangement joins TRBV15 to TRBJ2-2, with D possibly being TRBD1 (5 bases). In germline, CDR1 is LNHNV, CDR2 YYDKDF (reference sequence). The germline V and J ends were trimmed by 3 bases and 4 bases, with 9 bases remaining between them. The CDR3 runs to 14 residues. CDR3 coding DNA: TGTGCCACCAGCAGTAGACAGATCACCGGGGAGCTGTTTTTT. Its protein product is CATSSRQITGELFF.

This chain connects TRBV20-1 to TRBJ2-5; 11 positions agree with TRBD2. V lost 3 bases and J lost 0; bases outside the gene matches: 12. The CDR3 has 18 residues. The germline V gene encodes CDR1 DFQATT and CDR2 SNEGSKA (reference sequence). In nucleotides, the CDR3 is TGCAGTGCTAGTCCGGGATTAGCGGGGGGGTTCTACCAAGAGACCCAGTACTTC. Amino acid sequence: CSASPGLAGGFYQETQYF.

This clonotype was seen a few times. J is TRBJ2-5 and V is TRBV12-3 or TRBV12-4, with 11 bases aligning to TRBD1. This CDR3 spans 16 amino acids. With 4 bases clipped from V and 4 bases from J, the junction kept 8 bases outside the gene matches. DNA of the CDR3: TGTGCCAGCAGTTGGGGACAGGGGGGAACGGGAGAGACCCAGTACTTC. Translating gives CASSWGQGGTGETQYF.

This clonotype occurred a few times. This could be a read error, since a much larger clone is one nucleotide away. This rearrangement joins TRBV12-3 or TRBV12-4 to TRBJ1-6; D uncertain. CDR3 length: 17 residues. CDR3: CASSLDGGNPGNSPPHF. The CDR3 DNA reads as TGTGCCAGCAGTTTAGACGGCGGTAATCCTGGGAATTCACCCCCCCACTTT.

V and J are TRBV7-8 and TRBJ1-5; D is undetermined. V was clipped by 1 base and J by 7 bases, with 14 bases between them. Germline lookup yields CDR1 SGHVS and CDR2 FQNEAQ. This CDR3 is built from 15 residues. The CDR3 sequence is CASSLGPSPSQPQHF. In DNA, the CDR3 is TGTGCCAGCAGCTTAGGTCCCTCCCCATCCCAGCCCCAGCATTTT. The entire variable domain, with the rest obtained from reference TRBV7-8 and TRBJ1-5, is as follows: GAGVSQSPRYKVAKRGQDVALRCDPISGHVSLFWYQQALGQGPEFLTYFQNEAQLDKSGLPSDRFFAERPEGSVSTLKIQRTQQEDSAVYLCASSLGPSPSQPQHFGDGTRLSIL.

As for this clonotype: A much larger clone differs by one base, so this may be a read error. The rearrangement links TRBV19 to TRBJ2-2; 12 nucleotides match TRBD1. Germline CDR1 and CDR2: LNHDA and SQIVND (reference sequence). J lost 7 bases, V lost 9 bases, and 21 bases had no gene match. The CDR3 extends over 19 amino acids. CDR3 sequence (DNA): TGTGCCAGCAGCGATCCAGAGGGGGGGGGACAGGGGGCTTTCGGGGAGCTGTTTTTT. This encodes CASSDPEGGGQGAFGELFF.

The genes are TRBV15 and TRBJ2-7; 8 nucleotides agree with TRBD2. CDR3 length: 16 residues. V trimming: 3 bases; J trimming: 7 bases; junction bases outside the gene matches: 14. Looked up from germline, CDR1 is LNHNV and CDR2 is YYDKDF (reference sequence). The CDR3 protein is CATSSSREGPKGEQYF. CDR3 DNA sequence: TGTGCCACCAGCAGCTCCCGGGAGGGCCCAAAGGGAGAGCAGTACTTC. The whole variable domain, remainder taken from reference TRBV15 and TRBJ2-7, is DAMVIQNPRYQVTQFGKPVTLSCSQTLNHNVMYWYQQKSSQAPKLLFHYYDKDFNNEADTPDNFQSRRPNTSFCFLDIRSPGLGDTAMYLCATSSSREGPKGEQYFGPGTRLTVT.

Remarks on this clonotype: A much more abundant neighbour one base away suggests this may be a read error. The chain recombines TRBV6-5 with TRBJ1-4; 7 nucleotides align to TRBD1. The CDR3 has 15 amino acids. V was pared by 2 bases and J by 5 bases, with 5 bases of the junction left unmatched. CDR1 and CDR2 (germline): MNHEY, SVGAGI. CDR3 sequence: CASSYGHRGNEKLFF. The DNA of the CDR3 is TGTGCCAGCAGTTACGGCCACAGGGGCAATGAAAAACTGTTTTTT.

This chain uses TRBV29-1 with TRBJ1-1, with 8 bases aligning to TRBD1. The V gene's germline CDR1 is SQVTM and CDR2 ANQGSEA. This CDR3 has 15 residues. After removal of 4 bases from V and 3 bases from J, the junction contained 10 bases not matched to a gene. The CDR3 here is CSVVGSTGVDTEAFF. In DNA form, the CDR3 reads TGCAGCGTTGTTGGTTCGACAGGGGTGGACACTGAAGCTTTCTTT.

The gene calls are TRBV2 and TRBJ2-2; D not resolved. Germline V gene sequence: CDR1 SNHLY, CDR2 FYNNEI. Between the trimmed V and J ends, which lost 6 bases and 0 bases, there was a span of 14 bases. The CDR3 totals 16 residues. The CDR3 protein is CASSRNPHTNTGELFF. CDR3 bases: TGTGCCAGCAGCCGCAACCCCCACACGAACACCGGGGAGCTGTTTTTT.

This clonotype was observed a few times. This may stem from a read error, because a much larger clone lies one nucleotide away. This chain joins TRBV6-1 and TRBJ1-1; D unresolved. V was cut by 5 bases and J by 4 bases, with 17 bases left in between. The V gene's germline CDR1 is MNHNS and CDR2 SASEGT. The CDR3 length is 15 residues. CDR3 DNA: TGTGCCAGCAGTCATGCTGAGGGTTGGGGCACTGAAGCTTTCTTT. It codes for CASSHAEGWGTEAFF.

With respect to this clonotype: No DNA is shown, since the ends of the CDR3 on it are uncertain; the CDR3 is the one TCRdb lists. The chain joins TRBV7-3 to TRBJ2-5; no DNA check was done on the table's D call, TRBD2. The germline CDR1 and CDR2 sequences are SGHTA and FQGTGA. The CDR3 adds up to 20 amino acids, both ends counted. The chain's CDR3 is CASSFYICSAREALEETQYF.

This clonotype showed up just a few times. V is TRBV7-8 and J is TRBJ1-3, with unresolved D. There are 12 residues in the CDR3. V was pared by 5 bases and J by 4 bases, with 6 bases between. Per the germline V gene, CDR1 is SGHVS and CDR2 is FQNEAQ. The CDR3 reads CASSPAGNTIYF. In nucleotides, the CDR3 is TGTGCCAGCAGCCCGGCGGGAAACACCATATATTTT.

The chain has TRBV7-9 and TRBJ1-1; the D is unclear. Trimming took 5 bases from V and 11 from J, leaving 12 bases between them. CDR3 length: 11 residues. Germline assignment: CDR1 SEHNR and CDR2 FQNEAQ (reference sequence). CDR3 loop: CASSNSHMAFF. In DNA, the CDR3 is TGTGCCAGCAGCAACAGCCACATGGCTTTCTTT. Together with reference TRBV7-9 and TRBJ1-1, the CDR3 gives the full variable domain: DTGVSQNPRHKITKRGQNVTFRCDPISEHNRLYWYRQTLGQGPEFLTYFQNEAQLEKSRLLSDRFSAERPKGSFSTLEIQRTEQGDSAMYLCASSNSHMAFFGQGTRLTVV.

The chain combines TRBV6-6 with TRBJ1-2; 8 positions match TRBD1. Trimming took 2 bases from V and 3 from J; bases not matched to a gene: 2. This CDR3 has 14 amino acids. Germline CDR1 reads MNHNY; CDR2 reads SVGAGI (reference sequence). The DNA of the CDR3 is TGTGCCAGCAGTTACGACAGGGGCGACTATGGCTACACCTTC. It is translated as CASSYDRGDYGYTF.

The rearrangement uses TRBV5-4 and TRBJ1-1; no firm D call. The V gene's germline CDR1 is SGHNT and CDR2 YYREEE (reference sequence). V lost 5 bases and J lost 2, with 13 bases in between. This CDR3 has 14 residues. As DNA, the CDR3 is TGTGCCAGCAGAGGAGGAAGAGATAACACTGAAGCTTTCTTT. It translates to CASRGGRDNTEAFF.

The chain recombines TRBV12-3 or TRBV12-4 with TRBJ1-2, with unresolved D. V was cut by 6 bases and J by 4 bases, with 18 bases left in between. The CDR3 length is 15 residues. CDR3 region: CASSVSSPSIYGYTF. CDR3 coding DNA: TGTGCCAGCAGCGTATCAAGCCCCTCCATCTATGGCTACACCTTC.

The V call is TRBV10-2, the J call TRBJ2-1; 7 nucleotides align to TRBD1. The germline CDR1 and CDR2 sequences are WSHSY and SAAADI. CDR3 length: 14 amino acids. V lost 8 bases and J lost 1; bases outside the gene matches: 5. This chain's CDR3 is CASVDRVSYNEQFF. The CDR3 DNA reads as TGCGCCAGCGTCGACAGGGTTTCCTACAATGAGCAGTTCTTC.